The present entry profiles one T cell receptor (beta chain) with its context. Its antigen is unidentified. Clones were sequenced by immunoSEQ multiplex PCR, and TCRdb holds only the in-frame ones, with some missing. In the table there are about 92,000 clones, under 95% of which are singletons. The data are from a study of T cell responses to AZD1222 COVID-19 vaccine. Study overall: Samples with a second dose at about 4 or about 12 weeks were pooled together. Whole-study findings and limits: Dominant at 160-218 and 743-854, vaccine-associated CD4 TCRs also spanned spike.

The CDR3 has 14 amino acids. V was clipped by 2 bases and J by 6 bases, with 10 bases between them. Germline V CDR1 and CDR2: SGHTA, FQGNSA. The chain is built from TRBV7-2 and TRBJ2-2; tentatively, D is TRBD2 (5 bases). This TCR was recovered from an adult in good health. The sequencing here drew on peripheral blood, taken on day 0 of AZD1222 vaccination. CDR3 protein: CASSLWAGSGELFF. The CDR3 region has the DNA TGTGCCAGCAGCTTATGGGCGGGCTCCGGGGAGCTGTTTTTT.